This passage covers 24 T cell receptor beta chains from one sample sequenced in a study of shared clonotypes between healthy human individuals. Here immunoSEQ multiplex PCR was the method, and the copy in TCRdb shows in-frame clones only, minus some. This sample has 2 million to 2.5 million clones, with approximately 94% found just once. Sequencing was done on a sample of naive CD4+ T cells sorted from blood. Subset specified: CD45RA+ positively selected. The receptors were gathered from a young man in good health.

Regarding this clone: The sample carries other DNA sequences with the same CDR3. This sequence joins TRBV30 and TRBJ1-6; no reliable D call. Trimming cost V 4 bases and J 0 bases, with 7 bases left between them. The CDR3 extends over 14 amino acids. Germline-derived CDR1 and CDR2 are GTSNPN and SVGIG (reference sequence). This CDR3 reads CAWKEGSYNSPLHF. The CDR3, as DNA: TGTGCCTGGAAAGAAGGCTCCTATAATTCACCCCTCCACTTT.

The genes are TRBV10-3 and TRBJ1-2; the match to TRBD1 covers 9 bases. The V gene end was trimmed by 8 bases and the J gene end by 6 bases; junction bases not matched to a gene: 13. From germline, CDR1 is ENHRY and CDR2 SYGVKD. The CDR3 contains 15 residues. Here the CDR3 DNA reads TGTGCCATCGAATCAGGGACAGGGTTTAGAGATGGCTACACCTTC. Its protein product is CAIESGTGFRDGYTF.

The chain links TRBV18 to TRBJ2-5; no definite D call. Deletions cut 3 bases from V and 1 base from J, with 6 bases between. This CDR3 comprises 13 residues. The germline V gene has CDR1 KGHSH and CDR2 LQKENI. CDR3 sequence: CASSPLAQETQYF. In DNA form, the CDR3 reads TGTGCCAGCTCACCTTTGGCCCAAGAGACCCAGTACTTC.

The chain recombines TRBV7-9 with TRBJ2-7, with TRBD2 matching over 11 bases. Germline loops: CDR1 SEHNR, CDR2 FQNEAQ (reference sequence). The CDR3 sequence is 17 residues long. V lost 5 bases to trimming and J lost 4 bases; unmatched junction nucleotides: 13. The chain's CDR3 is CASSPRQGSGGVYEQYF. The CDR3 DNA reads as TGTGCCAGCAGCCCCCGACAGGGTAGCGGGGGGGTTTACGAGCAGTACTTC.

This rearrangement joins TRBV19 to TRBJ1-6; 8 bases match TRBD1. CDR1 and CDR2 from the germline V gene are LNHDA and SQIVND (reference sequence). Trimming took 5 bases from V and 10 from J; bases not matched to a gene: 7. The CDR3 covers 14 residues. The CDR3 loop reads CASSLVGQGSPLHF. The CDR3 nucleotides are TGTGCCAGTAGTCTGGTAGGACAGGGCTCACCCCTCCACTTT.

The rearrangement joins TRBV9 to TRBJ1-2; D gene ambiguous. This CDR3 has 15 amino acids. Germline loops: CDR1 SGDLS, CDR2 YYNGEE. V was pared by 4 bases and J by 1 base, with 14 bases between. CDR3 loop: CASSPQSRSNYGYTF. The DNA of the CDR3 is TGTGCCAGCAGCCCCCAGAGTCGTAGTAACTATGGCTACACCTTC.

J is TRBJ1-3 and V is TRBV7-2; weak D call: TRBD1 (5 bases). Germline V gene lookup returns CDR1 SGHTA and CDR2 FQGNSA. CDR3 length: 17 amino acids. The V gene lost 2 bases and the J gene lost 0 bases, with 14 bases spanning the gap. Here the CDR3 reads CASSLRGRGSSGNTIYF. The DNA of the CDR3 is TGTGCCAGCAGCTTACGAGGAAGGGGTAGCTCTGGAAACACCATATATTTT.

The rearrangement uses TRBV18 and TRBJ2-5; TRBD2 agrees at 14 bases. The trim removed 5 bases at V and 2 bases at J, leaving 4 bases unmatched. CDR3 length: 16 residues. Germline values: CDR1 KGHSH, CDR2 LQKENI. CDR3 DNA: TGTGCCAGCTCAGACGGACTAGCGGGGGGACAAGAGACCCAGTACTTC. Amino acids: CASSDGLAGGQETQYF.

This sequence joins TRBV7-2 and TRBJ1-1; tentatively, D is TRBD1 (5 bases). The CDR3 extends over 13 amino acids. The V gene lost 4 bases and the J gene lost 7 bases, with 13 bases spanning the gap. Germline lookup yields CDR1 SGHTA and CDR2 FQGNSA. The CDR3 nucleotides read TGTGCCAGCAGCTCCAGGGTCTTCAGTGAAGCTTTCTTT. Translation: CASSSRVFSEAFF.

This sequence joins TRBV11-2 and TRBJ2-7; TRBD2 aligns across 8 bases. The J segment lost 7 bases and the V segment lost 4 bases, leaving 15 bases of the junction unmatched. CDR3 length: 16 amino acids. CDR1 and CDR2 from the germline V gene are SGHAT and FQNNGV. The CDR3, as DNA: TGTGCCAGCAGCTCCCCGGGGCCAGCGGGAGCCCGTGAGCAGTACTTC. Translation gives CASSSPGPAGAREQYF.

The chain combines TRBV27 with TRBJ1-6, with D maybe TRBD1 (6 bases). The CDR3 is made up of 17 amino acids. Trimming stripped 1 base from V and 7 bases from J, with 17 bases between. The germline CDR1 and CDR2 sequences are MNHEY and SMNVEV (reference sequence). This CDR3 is CASSLYRTGTQNSPLHF. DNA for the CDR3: TGTGCCAGCAGTTTATATCGCACCGGGACACAGAATTCACCCCTCCACTTT.

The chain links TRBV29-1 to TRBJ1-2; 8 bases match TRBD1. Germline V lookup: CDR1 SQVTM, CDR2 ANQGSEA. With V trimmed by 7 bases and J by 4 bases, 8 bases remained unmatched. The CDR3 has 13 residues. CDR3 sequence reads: CSARTGTGYGYTF. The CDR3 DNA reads TGCAGCGCTCGGACCGGGACAGGCTATGGCTACACCTTC.

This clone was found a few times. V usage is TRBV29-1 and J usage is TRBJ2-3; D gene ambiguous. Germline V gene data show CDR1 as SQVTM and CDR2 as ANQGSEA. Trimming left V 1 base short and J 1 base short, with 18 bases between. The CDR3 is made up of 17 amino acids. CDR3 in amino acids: CSVEVLSRVWGTDTQYF. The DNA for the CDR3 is TGCAGCGTTGAAGTACTATCTAGGGTCTGGGGCACAGATACGCAGTATTTT.

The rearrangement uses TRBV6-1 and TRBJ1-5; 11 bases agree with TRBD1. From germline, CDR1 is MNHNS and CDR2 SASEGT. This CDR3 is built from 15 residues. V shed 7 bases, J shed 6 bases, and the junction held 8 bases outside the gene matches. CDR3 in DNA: TGTGCCAGCACAGTATCCGGGACAGGGGGTCAGCCCCAGCATTTT. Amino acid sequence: CASTVSGTGGQPQHF.

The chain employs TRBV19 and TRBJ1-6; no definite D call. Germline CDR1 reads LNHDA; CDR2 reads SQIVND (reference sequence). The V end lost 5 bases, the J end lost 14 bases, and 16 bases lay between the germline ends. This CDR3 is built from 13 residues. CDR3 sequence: CASSSPPVPSLHF. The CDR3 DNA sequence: TGTGCCAGTAGTTCTCCCCCGGTTCCCTCCCTCCACTTT.

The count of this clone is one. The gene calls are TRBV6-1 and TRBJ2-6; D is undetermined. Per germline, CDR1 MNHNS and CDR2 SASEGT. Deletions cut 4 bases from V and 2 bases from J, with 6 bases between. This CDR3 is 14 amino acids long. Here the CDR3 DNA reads TGTGCCAGCAGTGCAGGTCCTGGGGCCAACGTCCTGACTTTC. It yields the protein CASSAGPGANVLTF.

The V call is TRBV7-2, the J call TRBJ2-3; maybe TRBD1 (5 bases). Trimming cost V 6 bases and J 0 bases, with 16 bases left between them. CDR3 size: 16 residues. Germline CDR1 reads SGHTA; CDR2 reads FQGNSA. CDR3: CASSYRTLTSTDTQYF. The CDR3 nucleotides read TGTGCCAGCAGTTACAGGACGTTGACTAGCACAGATACGCAGTATTTT.

CDR3: CASGLGGFYGYTF. Here the CDR3 DNA reads TGTGCTAGTGGCTTAGGGGGCTTCTATGGCTACACCTTC. The chain joins TRBV12-5 to TRBJ1-2; 7 nucleotides line up with TRBD1. The germline gives CDR1 LGHNT, CDR2 FRNRAP. The CDR3 contains 13 residues. V was clipped by 6 bases and J by 4 bases; unmatched bases: 5.

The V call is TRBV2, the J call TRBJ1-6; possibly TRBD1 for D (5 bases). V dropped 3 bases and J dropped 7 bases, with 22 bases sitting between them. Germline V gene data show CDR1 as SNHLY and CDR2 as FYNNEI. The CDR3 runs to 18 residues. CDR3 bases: TGTGCCAGCAGTGATCGTAATAGGGGTCCAAACTGGAATTCACCCCTCCACTTT. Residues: CASSDRNRGPNWNSPLHF.

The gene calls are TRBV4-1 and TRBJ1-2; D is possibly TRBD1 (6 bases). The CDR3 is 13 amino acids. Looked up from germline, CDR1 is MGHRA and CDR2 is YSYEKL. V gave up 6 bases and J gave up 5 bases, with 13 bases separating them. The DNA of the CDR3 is TGCGCCAGCAGGGGGGGGGCGCTGTATGGCTACACCTTC. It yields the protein CASRGGALYGYTF.

The CDR3 nucleotides read TGTGCCTGGAGTGGAACTGTCGGGGTTCAAGAGACCCAGTACTTC. Its translation: CAWSGTVGVQETQYF. The rearrangement links TRBV30 to TRBJ2-5; D is perhaps TRBD2 (5 bases). The CDR3 extends over 15 amino acids. In germline, CDR1 is GTSNPN, CDR2 SVGIG (reference sequence). Trimming shortened V by 1 base and J by 2 bases, and 14 bases separated the two germline ends.

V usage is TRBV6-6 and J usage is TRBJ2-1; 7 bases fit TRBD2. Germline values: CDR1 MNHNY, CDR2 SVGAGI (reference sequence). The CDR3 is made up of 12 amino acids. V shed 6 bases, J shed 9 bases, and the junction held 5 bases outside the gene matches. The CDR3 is CASSYIAGEQFF. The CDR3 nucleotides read TGTGCCAGCAGCTACATAGCGGGTGAGCAGTTCTTC.

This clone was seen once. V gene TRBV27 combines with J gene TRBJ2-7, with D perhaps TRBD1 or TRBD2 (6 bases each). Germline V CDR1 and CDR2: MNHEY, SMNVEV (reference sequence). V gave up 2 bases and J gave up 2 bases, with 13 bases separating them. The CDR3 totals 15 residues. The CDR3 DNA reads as TGTGCCAGCAGTTTAAGGGGGGACCGCGCCTACGAGCAGTACTTC. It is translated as CASSLRGDRAYEQYF.

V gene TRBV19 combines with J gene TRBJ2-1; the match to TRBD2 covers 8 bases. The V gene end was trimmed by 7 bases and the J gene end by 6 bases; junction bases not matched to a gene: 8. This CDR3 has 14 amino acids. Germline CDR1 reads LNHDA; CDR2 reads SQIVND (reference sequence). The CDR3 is CASTLSGGGNEQFF. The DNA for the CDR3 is TGTGCCAGTACCCTTTCGGGGGGGGGCAATGAGCAGTTCTTC.